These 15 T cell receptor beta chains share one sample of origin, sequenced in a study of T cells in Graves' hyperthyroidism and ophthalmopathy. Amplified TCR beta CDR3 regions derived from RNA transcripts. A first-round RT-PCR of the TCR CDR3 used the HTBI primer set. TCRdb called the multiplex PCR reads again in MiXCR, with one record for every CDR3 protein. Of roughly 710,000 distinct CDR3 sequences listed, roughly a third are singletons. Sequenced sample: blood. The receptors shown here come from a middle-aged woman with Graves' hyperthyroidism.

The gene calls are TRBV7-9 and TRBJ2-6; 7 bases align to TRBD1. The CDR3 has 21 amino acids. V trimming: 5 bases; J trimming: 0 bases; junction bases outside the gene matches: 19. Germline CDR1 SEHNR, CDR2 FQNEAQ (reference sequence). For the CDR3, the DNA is TGTGCCAGCAGCCAAGATACGGCAGGGGGTTACTCGGGCTCTGGGGCCAACGTCCTGACTTTC. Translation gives CASSQDTAGGYSGSGANVLTF.

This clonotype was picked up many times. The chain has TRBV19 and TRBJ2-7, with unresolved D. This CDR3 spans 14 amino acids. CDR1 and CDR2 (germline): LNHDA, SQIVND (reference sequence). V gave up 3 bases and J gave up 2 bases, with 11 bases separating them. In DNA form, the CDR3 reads TGTGCCAGTAGTATGTCCCACCAAACCTACGAGCAGTACTTC. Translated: CASSMSHQTYEQYF.

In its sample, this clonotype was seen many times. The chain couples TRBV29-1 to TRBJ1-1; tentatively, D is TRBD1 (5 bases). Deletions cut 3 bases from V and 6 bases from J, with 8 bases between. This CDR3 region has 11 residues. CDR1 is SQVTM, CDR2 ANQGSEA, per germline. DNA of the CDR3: TGCAGCGTTGAGCAGGGCTCTGAAGCTTTCTTT. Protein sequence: CSVEQGSEAFF.

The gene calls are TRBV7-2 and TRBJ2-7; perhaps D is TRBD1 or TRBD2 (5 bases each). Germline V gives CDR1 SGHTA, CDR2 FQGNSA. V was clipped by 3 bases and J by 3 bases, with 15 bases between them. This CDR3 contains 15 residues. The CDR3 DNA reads TGTGCCAGCAGCTTCGGGGAGACAGCTCACTACGAGCAGTACTTC. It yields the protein CASSFGETAHYEQYF.

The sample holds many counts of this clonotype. As DNA, the CDR3 is TGTGCCACCAGTGATCCCGGGACAGGGAATGAAAAACTGTTTTTT. Translation: CATSDPGTGNEKLFF. The chain links TRBV24-1 to TRBJ1-4, with 9 bases identical to TRBD1. With V trimmed by 3 bases and J by 5 bases, 3 bases remained unmatched. Germline V gene data show CDR1 as KGHDR and CDR2 as SFDVKD. The CDR3 is 15 residues long.

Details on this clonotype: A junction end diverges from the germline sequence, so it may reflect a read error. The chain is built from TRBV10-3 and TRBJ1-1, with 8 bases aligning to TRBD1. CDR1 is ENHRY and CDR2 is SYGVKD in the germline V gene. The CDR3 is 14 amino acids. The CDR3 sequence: CAISEKVDRDGEIF. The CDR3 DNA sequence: TGTGCCATCAGTGAGAAAGTGGACAGGGACGGGGAGATCTTT.

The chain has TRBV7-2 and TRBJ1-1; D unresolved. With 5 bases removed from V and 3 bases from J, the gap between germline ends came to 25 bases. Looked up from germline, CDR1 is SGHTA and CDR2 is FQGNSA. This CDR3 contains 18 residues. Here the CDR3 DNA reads TGTGCCAGCAGCCAAACTCAATCCTGGCGGTATTTGGACACTGAAGCTTTCTTT. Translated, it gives CASSQTQSWRYLDTEAFF. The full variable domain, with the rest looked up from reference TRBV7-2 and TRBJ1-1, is GAGVSQSPSNKVTEKGKDVELRCDPISGHTALYWYRQSLGQGLEFLIYFQGNSAPDKSGLPSDRFSAERTGGSVSTLTIQRTQQEDSAVYLCASSQTQSWRYLDTEAFFGQGTRLTVV.

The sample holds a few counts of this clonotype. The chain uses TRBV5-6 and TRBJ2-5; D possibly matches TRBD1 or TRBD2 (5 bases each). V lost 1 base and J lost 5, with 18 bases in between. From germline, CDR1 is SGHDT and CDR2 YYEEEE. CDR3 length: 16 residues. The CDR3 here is CASSLRGRHVEETQYF. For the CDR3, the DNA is TGTGCCAGCAGCTTGAGGGGACGTCATGTTGAGGAGACCCAGTACTTC.

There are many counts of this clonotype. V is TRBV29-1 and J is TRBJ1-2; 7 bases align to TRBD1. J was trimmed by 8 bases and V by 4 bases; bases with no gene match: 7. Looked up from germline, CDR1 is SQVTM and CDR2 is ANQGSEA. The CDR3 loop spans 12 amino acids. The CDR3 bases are TGCAGCGTTGGTCTAGGGGGCAACGGCTACACCTTC. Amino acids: CSVGLGGNGYTF.

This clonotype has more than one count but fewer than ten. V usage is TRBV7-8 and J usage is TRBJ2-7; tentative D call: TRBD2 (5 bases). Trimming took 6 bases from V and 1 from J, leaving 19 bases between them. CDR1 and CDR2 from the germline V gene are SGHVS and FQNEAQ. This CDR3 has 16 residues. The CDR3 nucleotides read TGTGCCAGCAGTACCACGGACTGGAGATTTTCCTACGAGCAGTACTTC. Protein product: CASSTTDWRFSYEQYF.

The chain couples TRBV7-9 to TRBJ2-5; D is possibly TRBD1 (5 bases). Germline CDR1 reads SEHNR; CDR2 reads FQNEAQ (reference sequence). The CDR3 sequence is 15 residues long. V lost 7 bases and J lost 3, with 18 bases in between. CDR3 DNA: TGTGCCAGCACCCCCGCGAGCCCAGGGAAAGAGACCCAGTACTTC. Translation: CASTPASPGKETQYF.

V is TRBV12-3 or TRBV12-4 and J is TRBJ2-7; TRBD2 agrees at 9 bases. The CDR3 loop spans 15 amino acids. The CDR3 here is CASAIGLAGTYEQYF. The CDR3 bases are TGTGCTAGTGCCATTGGGCTAGCGGGGACCTACGAGCAGTACTTC.

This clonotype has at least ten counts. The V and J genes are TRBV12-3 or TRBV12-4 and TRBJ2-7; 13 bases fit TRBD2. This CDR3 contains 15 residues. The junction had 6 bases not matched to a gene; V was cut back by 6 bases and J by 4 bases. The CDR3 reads CASSHTSGRVYEQYF. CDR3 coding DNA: TGTGCCAGCAGCCACACTAGCGGGAGGGTTTACGAGCAGTACTTC.

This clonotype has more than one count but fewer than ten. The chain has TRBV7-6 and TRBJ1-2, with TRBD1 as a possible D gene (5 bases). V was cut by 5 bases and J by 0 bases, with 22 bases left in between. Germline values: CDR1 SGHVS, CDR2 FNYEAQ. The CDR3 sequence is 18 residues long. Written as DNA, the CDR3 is TGTGCCAGCAGCCGTTCAGAAGGGGACCCCAGAACTAACTATGGCTACACCTTC. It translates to CASSRSEGDPRTNYGYTF.

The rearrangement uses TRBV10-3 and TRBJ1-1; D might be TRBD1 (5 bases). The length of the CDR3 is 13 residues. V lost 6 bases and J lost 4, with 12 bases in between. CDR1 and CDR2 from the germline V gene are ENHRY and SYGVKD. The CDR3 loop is CAIRGPTGTEAFF. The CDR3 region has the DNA TGTGCCATCAGGGGGCCTACGGGCACTGAAGCTTTCTTT.